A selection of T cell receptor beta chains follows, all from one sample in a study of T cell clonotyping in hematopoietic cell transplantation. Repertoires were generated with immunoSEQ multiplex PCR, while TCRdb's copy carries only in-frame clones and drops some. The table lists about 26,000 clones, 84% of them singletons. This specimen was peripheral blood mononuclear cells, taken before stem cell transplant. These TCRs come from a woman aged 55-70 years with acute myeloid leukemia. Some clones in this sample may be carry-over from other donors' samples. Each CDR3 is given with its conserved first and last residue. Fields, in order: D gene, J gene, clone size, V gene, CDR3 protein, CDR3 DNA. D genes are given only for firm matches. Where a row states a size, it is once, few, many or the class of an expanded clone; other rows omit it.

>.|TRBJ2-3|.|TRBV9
CASSPSRTDTQYF
TGTGCCAGCAGCCCAAGTCGTACAGATACGCAGTATTTT
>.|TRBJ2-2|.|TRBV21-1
CASRGWEGPTNTGELFF
TGTGCCAGCAGGGGCTGGGAAGGGCCTACGAACACCGGGGAGCTGTTTTTT
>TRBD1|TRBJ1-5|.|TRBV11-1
CASSPDRNQPQHF
TGTGCCAGCAGCCCGGACAGGAATCAGCCCCAGCATTTT
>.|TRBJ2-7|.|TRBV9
CASSNGNTPYEQYF
TGTGCCAGCAGTAACGGAAACACTCCCTACGAGCAGTACTTC
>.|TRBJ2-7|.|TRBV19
CASSILANSYEQYF
TGTGCCAGTAGTATCTTGGCGAACTCCTACGAGCAGTACTTC
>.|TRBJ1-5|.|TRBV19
CASSGDLDQPQHF
TGTGCCAGTAGCGGGGACTTAGATCAGCCCCAGCATTTT
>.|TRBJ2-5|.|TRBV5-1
CASRTFDSFQETQYF
TGCGCCAGCCGAACTTTCGACAGCTTCCAAGAGACCCAGTACTTC
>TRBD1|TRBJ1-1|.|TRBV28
CASSLFNRGKETEAFF
TGTGCCAGCAGTTTATTCAACAGGGGGAAAGAAACTGAAGCTTTCTTT
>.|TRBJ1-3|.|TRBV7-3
CASSLNSGNTIYF
TGTGCCAGCAGCTTAAATTCTGGAAACACCATATATTTT
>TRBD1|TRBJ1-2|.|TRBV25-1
CASRTGTGGGDGYTF
TGTGCCAGCAGGACCGGGACAGGGGGCGGTGATGGCTACACCTTC
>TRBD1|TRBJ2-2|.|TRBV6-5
CASSRRDRDTGELFF
TGTGCCAGCAGTCGCCGGGACAGGGACACCGGGGAGCTGTTTTTT
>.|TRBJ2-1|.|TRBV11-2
CAIHRGVADEQFF
TGTGCCATCCATAGGGGGGTGGCGGATGAGCAGTTCTTC
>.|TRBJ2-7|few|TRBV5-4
CASSLDGYEQYF
TGTGCCAGCAGCTTGGATGGGTACGAGCAGTACTTC
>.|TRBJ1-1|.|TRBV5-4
CASSFPQRTGAEAFF
TGTGCCAGCAGCTTTCCGCAGCGTACGGGCGCTGAAGCTTTCTTT
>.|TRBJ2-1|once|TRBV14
CASSQGGYSSYNEQFF
TGTGCCAGCAGCCAAGGGGGCTATAGCTCCTACAATGAGCAGTTCTTC
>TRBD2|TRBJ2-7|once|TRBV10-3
CAISEPGLAGWIYEQYF
TGTGCCATCAGTGAGCCCGGGCTAGCGGGATGGATATACGAGCAGTACTTC
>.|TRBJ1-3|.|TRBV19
CASSIDYSGNTIYF
TGTGCCAGTAGTATTGACTACTCTGGAAACACCATATATTTT
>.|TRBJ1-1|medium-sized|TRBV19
CASSMYSLAEAFF
TGTGCCAGTAGTATGTACTCTCTGGCTGAAGCTTTCTTT
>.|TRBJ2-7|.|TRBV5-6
CASSPPRGGTSYEQYF
TGTGCCAGCAGCCCCCCGAGGGGCGGAACAAGCTACGAGCAGTACTTC
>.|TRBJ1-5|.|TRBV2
CASSENSVSNQPQHF
TGTGCCAGCAGTGAAAATAGCGTCAGCAATCAGCCCCAGCATTTT
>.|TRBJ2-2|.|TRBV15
CATSPRPNTGELFF
TGTGCCACCAGCCCTCGACCGAACACCGGGGAGCTGTTTTTT
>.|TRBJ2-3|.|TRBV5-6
CASSLEVQASTDTQYF
TGTGCCAGCAGCTTGGAGGTACAGGCTAGCACAGATACGCAGTATTTT
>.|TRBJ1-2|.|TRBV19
CASSNGGRGYTF
TGTGCCAGTAGTAACGGGGGAAGAGGCTACACCTTC
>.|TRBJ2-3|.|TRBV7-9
CASSLARGSTDTQYF
TGTGCCAGCAGCTTAGCGAGGGGGTCGACAGATACGCAGTATTTT
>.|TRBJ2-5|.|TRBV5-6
CASSSLGREVGQETQYF
TGTGCCAGCAGCTCCCTTGGCAGGGAAGTAGGTCAAGAGACCCAGTACTTC
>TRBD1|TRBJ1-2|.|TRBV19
CASTDLPGQDTYGYTF
TGTGCCAGTACTGACCTCCCGGGACAGGACACCTATGGCTACACCTTC
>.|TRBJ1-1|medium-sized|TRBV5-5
CASSWDVPNTEAFF
TGTGCCAGCAGCTGGGACGTCCCGAACACTGAAGCTTTCTTT
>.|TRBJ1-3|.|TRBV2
CASSAFHPRFSGNTIYF
TGTGCCAGCAGTGCGTTCCACCCCCGATTCTCTGGAAACACCATATATTTT
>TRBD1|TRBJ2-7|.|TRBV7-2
CASSLRPGQGPYEQYF
TGTGCCAGCAGCTTAAGGCCGGGACAGGGTCCCTACGAGCAGTACTTC
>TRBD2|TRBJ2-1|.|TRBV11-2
CASSLGAASGSNEQFF
TGTGCCAGCAGCTTAGGGGCGGCTAGCGGGAGCAATGAGCAGTTCTTC
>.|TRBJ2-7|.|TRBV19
CASSLRGRAGTYEQYF
TGTGCCAGTTCGTTAAGGGGTAGGGCTGGGACCTACGAGCAGTACTTC
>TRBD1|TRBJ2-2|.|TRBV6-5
CASSPGDRETGELFF
TGTGCCAGCAGCCCCGGGGACAGGGAGACCGGGGAGCTGTTTTTT
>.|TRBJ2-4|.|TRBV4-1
CASSQDPRADLLAKNIQYF
TGCGCCAGCAGCCAAGACCCCCGGGCTGACTTATTAGCCAAAAACATTCAGTACTTC
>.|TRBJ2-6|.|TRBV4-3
CASSQDPGAGANVLTF
TGCGCCAGCAGCCAAGATCCGGGTGCCGGGGCCAACGTCCTGACTTTC
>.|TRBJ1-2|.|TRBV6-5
CASSYLQGHNYGYTF
TGTGCCAGCAGTTACCTCCAGGGACATAACTATGGCTACACCTTC
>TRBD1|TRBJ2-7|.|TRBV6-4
CASRTGTGPLYEQYF
TGTGCCAGCAGGACCGGGACAGGGCCGCTCTACGAGCAGTACTTC